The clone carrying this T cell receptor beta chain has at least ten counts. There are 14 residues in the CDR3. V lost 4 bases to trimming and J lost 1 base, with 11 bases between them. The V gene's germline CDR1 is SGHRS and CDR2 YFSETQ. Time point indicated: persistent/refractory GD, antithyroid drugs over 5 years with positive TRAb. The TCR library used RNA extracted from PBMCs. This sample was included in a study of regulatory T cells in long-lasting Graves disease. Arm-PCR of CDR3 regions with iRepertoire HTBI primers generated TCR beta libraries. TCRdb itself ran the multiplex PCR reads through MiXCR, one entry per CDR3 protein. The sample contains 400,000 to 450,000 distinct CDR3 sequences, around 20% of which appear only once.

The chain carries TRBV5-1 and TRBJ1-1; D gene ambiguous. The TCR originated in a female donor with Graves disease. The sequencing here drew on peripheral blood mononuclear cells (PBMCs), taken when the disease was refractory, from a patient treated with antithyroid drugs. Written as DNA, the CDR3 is TGCGCCAGCAGCCTGACTAACTCGAACACTGAAGCTTTCTTT. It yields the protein CASSLTNSNTEAFF.